This TCR beta chain was recovered during a study of T cell responses to AZD1222 COVID-19 vaccine (dated by TCRdb to 2020 to 2022). Describing the broader study: TCR sequencing covered 230 or so trial participants: 200 to 210 given two doses of AZD1222 and approximately 26 given two doses of MenACWY control vaccine. Trial participants were enrolled into age subgroups of 18-55, 56-69 and 70-plus years, which contained roughly 150, 30 and 60 TCR-sequenced participants, respectively. General findings and caveats noted by the study authors: Because no day 14 peak-response samples were available, the repertoires could be characterized only after the peak T cell response. Conclusions about previously exposed vaccinees are limited because only six or seven AZD1222 recipients were SARS-CoV-2 seropositive at baseline. Nearly half of unique spike-specific TCRs reportedly recognized epitopes outside regions mutated in the B.1.351 and B.1.1.7 variants. A significant rise in spike-specific TCR breadth and depth was observed after two AZD1222 doses relative to day 0 and relative to MenACWY recipients. Most participants were white British and females outnumbered males, and the authors suggested that clonal diversity may have been underestimated. CD4 TCRs associated with the vaccine covered the entire spike protein, and the dominant responses were in regions 160-218 and 743-854. The 56-69-year group was small, and its depth increase did not reach significance, likely because of low power.

This clone came up a few times. Its antigen specificity is not known. No qualities accompany the bases; no much larger clone lies one base away. Other nucleotide sequences from this sample produce the same CDR3. The CDR3 regions of human TCRbeta chains were subjected to immunosequencing. Processing in the source paper ran as follows. TCRs in the repertoires were matched against a reference library of SARS-CoV-2-specific TCRs that had been generated with the MIRA antigen-specificity platform. Breadth meant the fraction of unique TCRs that were SARS-CoV-2-associated, whereas depth meant the fraction of total T cells that were SARS-CoV-2-associated. Using the MIRA data, every spike-specific TCR was mapped to the spike region that the TCR reacted to and assigned to either a CD4 or a CD8 class. Log10-transformed breadth and depth values were compared by one-way ANOVA with Sidak's multiple comparisons tests. In its TCRdb copy, this immuneACCESS table keeps in-frame sequences only and misses some clones. Where compared with another copy, unresolved V genes explain less than half of these, and the others have no known cause. That table supplies the V and J calls and clone size; D and trimming were determined from the DNA. The sample data list approximately 160,000 clones, and 85% to 95% of these were observed just once. Jointly, the top ten make up 5.1% of the sample.

The sample's time point label, decoded: about 28 days (+/-7) after the second vaccine dose. Because spike-specific TCR depth and breadth did not differ between the two schedules, AZD1222 recipients who got a second dose at roughly 4 weeks were pooled with those who got a second dose at roughly 12 weeks. Vaccinee samples were obtained from the UK trials COV001 and COV002, which included a single-blind randomized controlled phase 2/3 trial of AZD1222 (ChAdOx1 nCoV-19) in healthy adults. For TCRbeta chain sequencing, PBMC samples were collected from trial participants at day 0 and at day 28 after the second dose. V lost 4 bases and J lost 0 bases; the stretch between them is 8 bases long. From the germline V gene, CDR1 is SGHRS and CDR2 is YFSETQ. The CDR3 holds 14 amino acids from the cysteine to the phenylalanine. Only CDR3 DNA is held: 42 bases, read in frame from base 1.

Sequenced here: peripheral blood, sampled 28 days after the second AZD1222 dose. This chain joins TRBV5-1 to TRBJ1-3; the D segment cannot be called with confidence. The receptor's source is an adult who received the AZD1222 COVID-19 vaccine. The encoded CDR3 is CASSPESSGNTIYF. The bases are TGCGCCAGCAGCCCTGAAAGCTCTGGAAACACCATATATTTT.